This T cell receptor beta chain was observed in a study of T cells after yellow fever vaccination. TCRdb passed the 5' RACE reads through MiXCR, listing each CDR3 protein once. The sample shows hundreds of thousands of distinct CDR3 sequences, about 4% of them seen only once. The trim removed 1 base at V and 6 bases at J, leaving 10 bases unmatched. The CDR3 consists of 17 residues. The specimen comprised PBMCs, sampled 5 days after the yellow fever booster vaccination. The sequence was collected from a man aged 18 to 29 who received the YFV17D yellow fever vaccine. The chain links TRBV12-3 or TRBV12-4 to TRBJ2-1, with TRBD2 matching over 9 bases. As DNA, the CDR3 is TGTGCCAGCAGTTTAGGGGGCCTGGGCGGGGGGGCCAATGAGCAGTTCTTC. It encodes CASSLGGLGGGANEQFF.